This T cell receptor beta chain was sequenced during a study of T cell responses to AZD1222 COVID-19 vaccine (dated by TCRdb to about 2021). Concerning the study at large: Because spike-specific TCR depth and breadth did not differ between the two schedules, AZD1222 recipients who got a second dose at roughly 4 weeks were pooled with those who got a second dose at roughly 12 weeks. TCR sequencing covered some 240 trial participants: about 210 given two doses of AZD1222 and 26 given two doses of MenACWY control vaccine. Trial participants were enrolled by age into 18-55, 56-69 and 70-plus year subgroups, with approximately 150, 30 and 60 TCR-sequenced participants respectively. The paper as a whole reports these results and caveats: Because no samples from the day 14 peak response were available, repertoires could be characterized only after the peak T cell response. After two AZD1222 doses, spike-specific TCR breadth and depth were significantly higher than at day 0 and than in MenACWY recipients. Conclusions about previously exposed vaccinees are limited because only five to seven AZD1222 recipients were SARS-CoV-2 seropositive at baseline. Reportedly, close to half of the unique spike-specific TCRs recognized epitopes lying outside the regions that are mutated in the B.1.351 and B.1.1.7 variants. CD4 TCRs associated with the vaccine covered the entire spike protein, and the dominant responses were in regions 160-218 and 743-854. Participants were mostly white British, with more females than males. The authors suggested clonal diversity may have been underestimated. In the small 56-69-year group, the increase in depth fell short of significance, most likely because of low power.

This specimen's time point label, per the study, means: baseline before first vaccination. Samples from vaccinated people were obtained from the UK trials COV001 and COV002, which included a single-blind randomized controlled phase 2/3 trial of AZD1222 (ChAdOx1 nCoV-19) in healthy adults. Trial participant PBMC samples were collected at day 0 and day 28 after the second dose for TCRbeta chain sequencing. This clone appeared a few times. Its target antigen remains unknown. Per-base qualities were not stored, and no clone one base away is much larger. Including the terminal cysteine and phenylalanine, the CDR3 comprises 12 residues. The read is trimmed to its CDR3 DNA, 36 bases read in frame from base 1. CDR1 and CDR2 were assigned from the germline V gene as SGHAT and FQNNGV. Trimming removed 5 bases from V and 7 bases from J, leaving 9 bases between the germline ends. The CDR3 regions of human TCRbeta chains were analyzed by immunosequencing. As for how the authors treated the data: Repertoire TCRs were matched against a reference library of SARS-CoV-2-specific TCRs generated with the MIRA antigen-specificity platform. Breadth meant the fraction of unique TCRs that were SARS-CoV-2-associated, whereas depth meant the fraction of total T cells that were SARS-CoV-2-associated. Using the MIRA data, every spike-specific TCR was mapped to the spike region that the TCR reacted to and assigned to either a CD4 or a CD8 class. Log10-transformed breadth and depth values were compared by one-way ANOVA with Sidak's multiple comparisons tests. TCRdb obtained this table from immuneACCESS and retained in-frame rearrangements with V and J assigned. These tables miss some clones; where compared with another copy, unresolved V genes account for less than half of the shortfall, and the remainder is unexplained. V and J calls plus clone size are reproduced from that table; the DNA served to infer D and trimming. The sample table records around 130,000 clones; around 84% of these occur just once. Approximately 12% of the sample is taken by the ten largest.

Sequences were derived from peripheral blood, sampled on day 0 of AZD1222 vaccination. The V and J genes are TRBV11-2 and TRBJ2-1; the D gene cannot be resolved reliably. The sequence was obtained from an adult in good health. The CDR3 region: CASSITRNEQFF. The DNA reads TGTGCCAGCAGCATAACGAGGAATGAGCAGTTCTTC.